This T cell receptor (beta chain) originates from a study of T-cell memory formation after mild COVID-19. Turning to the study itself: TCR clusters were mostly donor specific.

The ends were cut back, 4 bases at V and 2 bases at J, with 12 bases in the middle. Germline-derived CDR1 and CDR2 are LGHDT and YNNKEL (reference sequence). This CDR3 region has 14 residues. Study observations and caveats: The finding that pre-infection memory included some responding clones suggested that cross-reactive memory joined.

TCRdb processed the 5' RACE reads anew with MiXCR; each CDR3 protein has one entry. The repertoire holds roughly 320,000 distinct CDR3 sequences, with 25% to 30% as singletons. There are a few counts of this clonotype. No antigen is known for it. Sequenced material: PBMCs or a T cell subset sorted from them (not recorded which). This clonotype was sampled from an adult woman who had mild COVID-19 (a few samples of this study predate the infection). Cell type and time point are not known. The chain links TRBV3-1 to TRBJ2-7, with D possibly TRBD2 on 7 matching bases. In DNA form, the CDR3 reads TGTGCCAGCAGCCTAGGGGGGGACGCCTACGAGCAGTACTTC. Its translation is CASSLGGDAYEQYF.